This TCR beta chain stems from a study of blood T cell repertoires in COVID-19. Study-wide context: Whether acute or convalescent, the COVID-19 samples came from the United States, Italy and Spain. T cells, B-cell-depleted T cells, or PBMCs supplied cDNA or gDNA.

How the authors handled the data: It was from reference gene primer amplification that nucleated cell counts were estimated. Libraries were prepared by immunoSEQ multiplex PCR; TCRdb keeps only in-frame clonotypes and omits some of them. V and J calls and clone size are given by that table; D and trimming were obtained from the DNA. The sample consists of approximately 150,000 clones, 85% to 90% of them appearing once. The germline V gene has CDR1 MNHEY and CDR2 SVGAGI. V was shortened by 8 bases and J by 4 bases, with 11 bases between the two germline ends. The CDR3 is 12 residues long. V usage is TRBV6-5 and J usage is TRBJ1-2; D remains unclear. The sequence came from a woman aged 55-69 years with active COVID-19. Material: peripheral blood. CDR3 protein: CASATGGYGYTF. As DNA, the CDR3 is TGTGCCAGCGCGACCGGCGGCTATGGCTACACCTTC.